Given below is one T cell receptor (beta chain) in context. One end of the junction does not line up with germline, which may come from a read error. Repertoires were generated with immunoSEQ multiplex PCR, while TCRdb's copy carries only in-frame clones and drops some. Of 60,000 to 90,000 clones in the sample, around nine tenths were seen once. This sample was included in a study of blood T cell repertoires in COVID-19. The length of the CDR3 is 12 residues. CDR1 SEHNR and CDR2 FQNEAQ come from the germline V gene (reference sequence). Sequencing used peripheral blood. This clonotype was obtained from a human donor in a cohort sampled during active COVID-19. The chain uses TRBV7-9 and TRBJ2-7, with D possibly matching TRBD2 (6 bases). CDR3 in amino acids: CASSLASGVQSF. Here the CDR3 DNA reads TGTGCCAGCAGCTTAGCGTCGGGGGTTCAATCCTTC.